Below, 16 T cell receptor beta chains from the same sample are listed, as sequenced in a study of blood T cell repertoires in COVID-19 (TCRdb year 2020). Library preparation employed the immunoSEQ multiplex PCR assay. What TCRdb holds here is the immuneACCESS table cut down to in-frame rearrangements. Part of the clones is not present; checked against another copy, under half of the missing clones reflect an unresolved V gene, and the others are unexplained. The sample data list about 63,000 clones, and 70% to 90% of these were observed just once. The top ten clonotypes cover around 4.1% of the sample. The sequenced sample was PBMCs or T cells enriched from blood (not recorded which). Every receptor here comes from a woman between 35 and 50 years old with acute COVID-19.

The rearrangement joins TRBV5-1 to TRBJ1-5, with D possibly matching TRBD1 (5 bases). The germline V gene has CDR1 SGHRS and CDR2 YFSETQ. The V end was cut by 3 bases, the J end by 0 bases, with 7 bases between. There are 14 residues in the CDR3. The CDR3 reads CASSSGLSNQPQHF. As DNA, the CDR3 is TGCGCCAGCAGCTCGGGACTTAGCAATCAGCCCCAGCATTTT. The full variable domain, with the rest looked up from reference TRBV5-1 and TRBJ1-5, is KAGVTQTPRYLIKTRGQQVTLSCSPISGHRSVSWYQQTPGQGLQFLFEYFSETQRNKGNFPGRFSGRQFSNSRSEMNVSTLELGDSALYLCASSSGLSNQPQHFGDGTRLSIL.

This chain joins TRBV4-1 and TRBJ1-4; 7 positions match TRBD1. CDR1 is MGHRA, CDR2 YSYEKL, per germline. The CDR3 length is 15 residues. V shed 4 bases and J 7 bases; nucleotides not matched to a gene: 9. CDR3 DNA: TGCGCCAGCAGCCTACCGGGACAGCTTCGTGAAAAACTGTTTTTT. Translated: CASSLPGQLREKLFF.

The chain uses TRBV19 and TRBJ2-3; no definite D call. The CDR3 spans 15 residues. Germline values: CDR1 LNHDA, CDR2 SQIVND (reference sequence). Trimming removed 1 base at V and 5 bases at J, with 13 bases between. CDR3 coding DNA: TGTGCCAGTAGTATAGGGGCCGGCGCCCAAGATACGCAGTATTTT. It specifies CASSIGAGAQDTQYF.

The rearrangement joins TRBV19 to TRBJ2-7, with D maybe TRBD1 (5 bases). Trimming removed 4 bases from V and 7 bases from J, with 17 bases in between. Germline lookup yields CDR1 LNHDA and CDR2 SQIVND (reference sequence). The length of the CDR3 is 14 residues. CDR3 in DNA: TGTGCCAGTAGTACAGGGAAGGCATCCAGGGAGCAGTACTTC. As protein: CASSTGKASREQYF. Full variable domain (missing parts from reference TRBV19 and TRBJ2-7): DGGITQSPKYLFRKEGQNVTLSCEQNLNHDAMYWYRQDPGQGLRLIYYSQIVNDFQKGDIAEGYSVSREKKESFPLTVTSAQKNPTAFYLCASSTGKASREQYFGPGTRLTVT.

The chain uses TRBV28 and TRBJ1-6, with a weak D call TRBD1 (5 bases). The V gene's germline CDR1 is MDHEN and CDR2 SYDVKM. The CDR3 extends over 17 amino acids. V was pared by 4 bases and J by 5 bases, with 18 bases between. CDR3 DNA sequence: TGTGCCAGCAGTTCGCTCGCGAGACAGAGTCATAATTCACCCCTCCACTTT. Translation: CASSSLARQSHNSPLHF.

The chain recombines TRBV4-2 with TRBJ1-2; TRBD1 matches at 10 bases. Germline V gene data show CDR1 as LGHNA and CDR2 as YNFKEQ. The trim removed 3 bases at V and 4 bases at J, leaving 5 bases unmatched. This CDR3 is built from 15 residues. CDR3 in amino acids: CASSHDRGLIYGYTF. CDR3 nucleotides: TGTGCCAGCAGCCACGACAGGGGGCTAATCTATGGCTACACCTTC.

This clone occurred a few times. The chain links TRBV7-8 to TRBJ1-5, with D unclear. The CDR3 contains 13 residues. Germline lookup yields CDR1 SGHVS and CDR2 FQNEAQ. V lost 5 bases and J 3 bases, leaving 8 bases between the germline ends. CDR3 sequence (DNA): TGTGCCAGCAGCGCCTTGGCCAATCAGCCCCAGCATTTT. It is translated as CASSALANQPQHF.

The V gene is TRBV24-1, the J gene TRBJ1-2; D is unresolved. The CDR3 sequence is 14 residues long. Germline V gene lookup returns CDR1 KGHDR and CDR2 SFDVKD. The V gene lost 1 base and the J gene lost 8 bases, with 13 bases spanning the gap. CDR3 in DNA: TGTGCCACCAGTGATTTCGACGACTCTGGAGGCTACACCTTC. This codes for CATSDFDDSGGYTF.

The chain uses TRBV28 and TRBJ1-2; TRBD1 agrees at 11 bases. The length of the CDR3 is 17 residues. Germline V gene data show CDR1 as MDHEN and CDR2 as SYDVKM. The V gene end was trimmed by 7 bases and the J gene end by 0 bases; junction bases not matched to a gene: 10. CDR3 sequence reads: CASKIPGQGGANYGYTF. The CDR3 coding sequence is TGTGCCAGCAAAATACCGGGACAGGGGGGTGCTAACTATGGCTACACCTTC.

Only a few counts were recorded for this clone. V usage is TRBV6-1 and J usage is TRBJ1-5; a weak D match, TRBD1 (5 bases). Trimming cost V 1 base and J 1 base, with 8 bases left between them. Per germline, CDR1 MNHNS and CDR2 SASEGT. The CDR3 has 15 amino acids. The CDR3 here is CASSEDRMSNQPQHF. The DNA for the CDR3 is TGTGCCAGCAGTGAAGACAGGATGAGCAATCAGCCCCAGCATTTT.

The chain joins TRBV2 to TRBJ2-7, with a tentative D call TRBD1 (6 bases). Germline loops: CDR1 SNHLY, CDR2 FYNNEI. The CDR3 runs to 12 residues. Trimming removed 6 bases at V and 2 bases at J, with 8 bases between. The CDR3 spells CASSRTAYEQYV. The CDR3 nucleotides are TGTGCCAGCAGCCGGACAGCCTACGAGCAGTACGTC.

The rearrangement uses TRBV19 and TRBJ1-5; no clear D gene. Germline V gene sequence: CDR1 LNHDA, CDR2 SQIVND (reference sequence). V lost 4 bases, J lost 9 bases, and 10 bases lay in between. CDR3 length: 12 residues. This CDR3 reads CASSNRPGPQHF. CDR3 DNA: TGTGCCAGTAGTAACCGACCGGGGCCCCAGCATTTT.

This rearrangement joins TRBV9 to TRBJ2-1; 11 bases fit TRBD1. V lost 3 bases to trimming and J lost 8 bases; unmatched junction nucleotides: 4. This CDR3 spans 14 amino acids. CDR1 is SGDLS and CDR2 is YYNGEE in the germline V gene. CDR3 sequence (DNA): TGTGCCAGCAGCGGAGGACAGGGGGCCGATGAGCAGTTCTTC. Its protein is CASSGGQGADEQFF. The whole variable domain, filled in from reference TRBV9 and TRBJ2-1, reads DSGVTQTPKHLITATGQRVTLRCSPRSGDLSVYWYQQSLDQGLQFLIQYYNGEERAKGNILERFSAQQFPDLHSELNLSSLELGDSALYFCASSGGQGADEQFFGPGTRLTVL.

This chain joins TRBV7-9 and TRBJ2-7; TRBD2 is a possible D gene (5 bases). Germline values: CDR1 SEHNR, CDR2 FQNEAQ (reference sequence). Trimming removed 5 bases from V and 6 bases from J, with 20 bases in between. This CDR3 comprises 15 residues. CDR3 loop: CASSLLRGGTVEQYF. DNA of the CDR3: TGTGCCAGCAGCCTGTTGCGAGGAGGTACTGTCGAGCAGTACTTC.

CDR3 protein: CASSYSGLYNEQFF. The CDR3 bases are TGTGCCAGCAGTTACTCGGGCCTCTACAATGAGCAGTTCTTC. This chain connects TRBV6-6 to TRBJ2-1, with D uncertain. This CDR3 spans 14 amino acids. Germline CDR1 and CDR2: MNHNY and SVGAGI (reference sequence). The V end was cut by 0 bases, the J end by 3 bases, with 6 bases between.

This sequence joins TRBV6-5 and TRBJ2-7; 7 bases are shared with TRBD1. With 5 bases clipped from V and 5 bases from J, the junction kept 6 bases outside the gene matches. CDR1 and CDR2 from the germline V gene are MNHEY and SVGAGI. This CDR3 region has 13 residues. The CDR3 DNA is TGTGCCAGCAGTAAACAGGGGTCCCACGAGCAGTACGTC. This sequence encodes CASSKQGSHEQYV.